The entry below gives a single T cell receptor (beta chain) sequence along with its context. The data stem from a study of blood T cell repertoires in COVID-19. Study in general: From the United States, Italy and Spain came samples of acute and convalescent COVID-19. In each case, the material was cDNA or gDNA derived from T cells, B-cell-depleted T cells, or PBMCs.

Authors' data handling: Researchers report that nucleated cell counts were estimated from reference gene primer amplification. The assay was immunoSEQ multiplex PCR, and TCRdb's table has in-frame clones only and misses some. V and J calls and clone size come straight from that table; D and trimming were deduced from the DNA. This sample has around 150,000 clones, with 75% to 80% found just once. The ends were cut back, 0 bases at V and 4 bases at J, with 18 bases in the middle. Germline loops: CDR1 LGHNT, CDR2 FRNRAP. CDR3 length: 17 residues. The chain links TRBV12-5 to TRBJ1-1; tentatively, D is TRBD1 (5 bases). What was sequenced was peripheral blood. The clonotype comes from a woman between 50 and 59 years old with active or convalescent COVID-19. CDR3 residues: CASGLVMGPAGVTEAFF. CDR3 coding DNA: TGTGCTAGTGGTTTGGTAATGGGGCCTGCGGGGGTCACTGAAGCTTTCTTT.